This T cell receptor beta chain is drawn from a study of beta chain features in type 1 diabetes. Study overall: In age, gender and cell yields, patients were similar to healthy donors. All samples yielded around 99 million examined sorted cells. Study-wide results and caveats: Compared with healthy donors, patients appeared to share more similar naive, central memory and regulatory TCRB repertoires.

Only a few counts were recorded for this clone. The antigen remains unidentified. The entirety of the isolated RNA underwent reverse transcription, so expressed TCRB transcripts were sequenced. Only in-frame clones appear in the TCRdb table, and some are missing; sequencing was by immunoSEQ multiplex PCR. The sample yields over 700,000 clones, roughly a sixth seen once. With V trimmed by 1 base and J by 7 bases, 9 bases remained unmatched. Per germline, CDR1 SGHNT and CDR2 YYREEE (reference sequence). The CDR3 has 15 residues. This receptor was taken from a woman younger than 35 in good health. The chain uses TRBV5-4 and TRBJ2-7, with TRBD1 matching 9 bases. Input material: naive CD4+ T cells from blood. The CDR3 loop reads CASSLPGTGIQEQYF. The DNA of the CDR3 is TGTGCCAGCAGCTTGCCGGGGACAGGGATCCAGGAGCAGTACTTC.